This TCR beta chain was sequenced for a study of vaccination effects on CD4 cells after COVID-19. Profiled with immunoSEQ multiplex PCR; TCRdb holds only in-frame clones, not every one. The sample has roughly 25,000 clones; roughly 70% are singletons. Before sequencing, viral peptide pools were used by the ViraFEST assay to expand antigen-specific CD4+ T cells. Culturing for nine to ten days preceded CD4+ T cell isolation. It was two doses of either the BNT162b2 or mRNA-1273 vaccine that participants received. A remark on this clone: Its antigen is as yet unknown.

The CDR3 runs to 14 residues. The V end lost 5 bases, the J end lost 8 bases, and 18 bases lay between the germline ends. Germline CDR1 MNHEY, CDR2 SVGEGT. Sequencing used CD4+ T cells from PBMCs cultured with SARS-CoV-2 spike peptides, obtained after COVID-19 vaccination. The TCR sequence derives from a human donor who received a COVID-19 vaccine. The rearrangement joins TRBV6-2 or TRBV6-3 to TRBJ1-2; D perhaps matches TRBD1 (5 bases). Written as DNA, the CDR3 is TGTGCCAGCAGTCCCCGCGGGACGATAAGGGGCTACACCTTC. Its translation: CASSPRGTIRGYTF.